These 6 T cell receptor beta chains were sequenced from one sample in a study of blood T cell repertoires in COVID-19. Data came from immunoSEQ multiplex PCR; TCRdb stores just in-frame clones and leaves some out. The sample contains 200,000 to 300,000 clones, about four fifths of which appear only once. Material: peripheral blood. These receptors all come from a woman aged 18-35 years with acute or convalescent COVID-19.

In DNA, the CDR3 is TGTGCCAGCAGCCCTGACCGGACTAGCGGGAGATCGGAAGATACGCAGTATTTT. It translates to CASSPDRTSGRSEDTQYF. This rearrangement joins TRBV3-1 (or the pseudogene TRBV3-2) to TRBJ2-3; TRBD2 matches at 13 bases. The germline CDR1 and CDR2 sequences are LGHDT and YNNKEL (reference sequence). The CDR3 spans 18 residues. With 4 bases clipped from V and 5 bases from J, the junction kept 12 bases outside the gene matches.

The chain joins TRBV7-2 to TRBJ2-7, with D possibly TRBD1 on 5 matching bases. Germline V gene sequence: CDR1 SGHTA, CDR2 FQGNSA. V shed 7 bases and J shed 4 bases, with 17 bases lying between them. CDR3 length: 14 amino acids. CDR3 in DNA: TGTGCCAGCACCCCTGGGCAGGGTTGGTACGAGCAGTACTTC. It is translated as CASTPGQGWYEQYF.

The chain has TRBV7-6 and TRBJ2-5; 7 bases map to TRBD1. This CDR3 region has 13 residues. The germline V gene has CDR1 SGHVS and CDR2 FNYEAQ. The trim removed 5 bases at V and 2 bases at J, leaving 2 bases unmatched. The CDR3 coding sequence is TGTGCCAGCAGCCTGGGACAGCAAGAGACCCAGTACTTC. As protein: CASSLGQQETQYF. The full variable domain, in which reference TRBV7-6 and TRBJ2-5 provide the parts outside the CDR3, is GAGVSQSPRYKVTKRGQDVALRCDPISGHVSLYWYRQALGQGPEFLTYFNYEAQQDKSGLPNDRFSAERPEGSISTLTIQRTEQRDSAMYRCASSLGQQETQYFGPGTRLLVL.

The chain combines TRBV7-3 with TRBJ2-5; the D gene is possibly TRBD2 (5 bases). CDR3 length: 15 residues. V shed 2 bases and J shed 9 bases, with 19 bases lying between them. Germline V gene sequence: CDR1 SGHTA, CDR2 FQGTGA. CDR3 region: CASSLGRKPLGAQYF. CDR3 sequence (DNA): TGTGCCAGCAGCTTAGGCAGGAAACCCCTCGGGGCCCAGTACTTC.

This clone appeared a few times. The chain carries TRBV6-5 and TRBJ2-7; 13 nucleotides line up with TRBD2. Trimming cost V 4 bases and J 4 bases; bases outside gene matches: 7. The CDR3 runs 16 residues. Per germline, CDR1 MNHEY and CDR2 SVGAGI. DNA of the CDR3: TGTGCCAGCAGTTCACGGACTAGCGGGAGCCCATACGAGCAGTACTTC. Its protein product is CASSSRTSGSPYEQYF.

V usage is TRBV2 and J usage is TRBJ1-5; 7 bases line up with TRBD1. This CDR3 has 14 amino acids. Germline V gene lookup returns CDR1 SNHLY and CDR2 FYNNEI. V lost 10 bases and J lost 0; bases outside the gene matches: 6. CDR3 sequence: CATWDSYSNQPQHF. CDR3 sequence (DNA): TGTGCCACATGGGACAGTTATAGCAATCAGCCCCAGCATTTT.